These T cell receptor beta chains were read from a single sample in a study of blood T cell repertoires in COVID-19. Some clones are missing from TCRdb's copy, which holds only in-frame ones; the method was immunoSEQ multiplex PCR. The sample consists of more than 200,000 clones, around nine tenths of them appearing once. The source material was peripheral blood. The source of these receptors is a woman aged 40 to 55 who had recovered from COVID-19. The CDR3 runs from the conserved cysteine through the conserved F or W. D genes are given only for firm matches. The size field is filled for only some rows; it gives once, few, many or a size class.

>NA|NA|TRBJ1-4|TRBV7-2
CASSSWEIRGTEKLFF
TGTGCCAGCAGCTCCTGGGAAATCAGGGGCACGGAAAAACTGTTTTTT
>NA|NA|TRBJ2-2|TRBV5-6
CASTQIGTATPGELFF
TGTGCCAGCACTCAGATCGGGACTGCGACCCCCGGGGAGCTGTTTTTT
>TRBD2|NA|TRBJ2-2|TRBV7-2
CASTRPGSGGAIYTGELFF
TGTGCCAGCACCCGACCAGGGAGCGGGGGGGCCATTTATACCGGGGAGCTGTTTTTT
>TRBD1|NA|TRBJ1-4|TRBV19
CASAEQGAGSGEKLFF
TGTGCCAGTGCCGAACAGGGGGCCGGCTCTGGTGAAAAACTGTTTTTT
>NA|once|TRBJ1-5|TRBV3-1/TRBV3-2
CASSQDSSGQPQHF
TGTGCCAGCAGCCAAGACAGTTCGGGGCAGCCCCAGCATTTT
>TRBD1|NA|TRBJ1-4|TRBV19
CAIQDRENFATNEKLFF
TGTGCCATTCAGGACAGGGAAAACTTTGCAACTAATGAAAAACTGTTTTTT
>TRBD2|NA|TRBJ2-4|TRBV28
CASSLPSGGKYIQYF
TGTGCCAGCAGTTTACCTAGCGGGGGGAAGTACATTCAGTACTTC
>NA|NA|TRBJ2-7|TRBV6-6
CASSPKDWTQISYEQYF
TGTGCCAGCAGTCCTAAGGACTGGACCCAGATCTCCTACGAGCAGTACTTC
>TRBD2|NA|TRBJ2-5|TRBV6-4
CASSDSTSGGAETQYF
TGTGCCAGCAGTGACTCGACTAGCGGGGGGGCAGAGACCCAGTACTTC
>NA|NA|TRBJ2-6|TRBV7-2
CASSLVTAGRPGANVLTF
TGTGCCAGCAGCTTAGTGACAGCCGGCCGGCCTGGGGCCAACGTCCTGACTTTC
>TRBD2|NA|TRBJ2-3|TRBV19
CASSSTSGGITDTQYF
TGTGCCAGTAGCTCGACTAGCGGGGGGATCACAGATACGCAGTATTTT
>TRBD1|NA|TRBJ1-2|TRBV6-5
CASSQRQGYGYTF
TGTGCCAGCAGTCAAAGACAGGGGTATGGCTACACCTTC
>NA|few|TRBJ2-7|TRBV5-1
CASSLGDTRSYEQYF
TGCGCCAGCAGCTTAGGGGACACACGCTCCTACGAGCAGTACTTC
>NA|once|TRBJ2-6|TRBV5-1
CASSFEGMYSGANVLTF
TGCGCCAGCAGCTTCGAGGGAATGTACTCTGGGGCCAACGTCCTGACTTTC
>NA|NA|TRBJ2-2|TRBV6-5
CASSFGQTNTGELFF
TGTGCCAGCAGTTTTGGACAGACGAACACCGGGGAGCTGTTTTTT
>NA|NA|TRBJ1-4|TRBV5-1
CASSLGTGTEKLFF
TGCGCCAGCAGCCTCGGAACGGGAACTGAAAAACTGTTTTTT
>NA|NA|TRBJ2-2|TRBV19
CASRTGTSNTGELFF
TGTGCCAGTAGGACCGGGACTTCGAACACCGGGGAGCTGTTTTTT
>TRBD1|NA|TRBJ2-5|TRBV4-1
CASSQWGQGAGETQYF
TGCGCCAGCAGCCAGTGGGGACAGGGGGCGGGTGAGACCCAGTACTTC